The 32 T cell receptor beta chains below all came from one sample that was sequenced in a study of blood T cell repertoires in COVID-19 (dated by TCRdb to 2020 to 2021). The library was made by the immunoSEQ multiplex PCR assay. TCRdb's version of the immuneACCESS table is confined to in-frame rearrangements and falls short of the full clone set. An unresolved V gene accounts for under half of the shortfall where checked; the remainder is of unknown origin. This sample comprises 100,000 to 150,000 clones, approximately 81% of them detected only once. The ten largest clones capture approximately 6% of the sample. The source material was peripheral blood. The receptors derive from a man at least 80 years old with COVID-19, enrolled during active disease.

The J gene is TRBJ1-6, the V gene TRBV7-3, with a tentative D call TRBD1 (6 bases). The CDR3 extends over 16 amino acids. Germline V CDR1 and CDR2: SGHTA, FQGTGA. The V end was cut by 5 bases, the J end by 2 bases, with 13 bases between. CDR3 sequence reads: CASSPLPGAYNSPLHF. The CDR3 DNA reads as TGTGCCAGCAGCCCCCTCCCAGGGGCCTATAATTCACCCCTCCACTTT.

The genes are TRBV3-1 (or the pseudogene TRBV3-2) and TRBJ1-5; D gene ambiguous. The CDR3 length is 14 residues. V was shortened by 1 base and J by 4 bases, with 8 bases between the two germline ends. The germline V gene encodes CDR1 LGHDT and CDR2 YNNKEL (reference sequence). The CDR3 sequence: CASSQAPGNQPQHF. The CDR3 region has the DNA TGTGCCAGCAGCCAAGCTCCGGGAAATCAGCCCCAGCATTTT.

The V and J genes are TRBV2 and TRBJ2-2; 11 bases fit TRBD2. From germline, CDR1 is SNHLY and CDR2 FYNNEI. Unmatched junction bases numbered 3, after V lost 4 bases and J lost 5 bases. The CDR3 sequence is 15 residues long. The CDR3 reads CASSGLAGFTGELFF. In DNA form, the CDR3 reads TGTGCCAGCAGTGGACTAGCGGGATTTACCGGGGAGCTGTTTTTT.

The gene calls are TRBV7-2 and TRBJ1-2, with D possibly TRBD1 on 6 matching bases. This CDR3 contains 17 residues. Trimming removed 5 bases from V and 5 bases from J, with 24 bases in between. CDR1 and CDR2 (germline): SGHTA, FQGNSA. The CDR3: CASSIPGQGRGLYGYTF. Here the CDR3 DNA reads TGTGCCAGCAGCATCCCGGGACAAGGACGGGGTTTGTATGGCTACACCTTC.

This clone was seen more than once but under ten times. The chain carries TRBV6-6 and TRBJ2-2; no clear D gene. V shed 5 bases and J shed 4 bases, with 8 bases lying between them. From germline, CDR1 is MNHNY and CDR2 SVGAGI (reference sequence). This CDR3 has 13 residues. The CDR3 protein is CASSADTTGELFF. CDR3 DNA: TGTGCCAGCAGTGCCGACACCACCGGGGAGCTGTTTTTT.

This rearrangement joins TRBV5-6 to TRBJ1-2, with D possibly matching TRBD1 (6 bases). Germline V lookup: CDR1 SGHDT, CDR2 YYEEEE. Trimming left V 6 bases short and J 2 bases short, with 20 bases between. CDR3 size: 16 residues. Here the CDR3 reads CASTRESYRANYGYTF. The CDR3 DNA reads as TGTGCCAGCACCAGGGAATCCTACAGGGCCAACTATGGCTACACCTTC.

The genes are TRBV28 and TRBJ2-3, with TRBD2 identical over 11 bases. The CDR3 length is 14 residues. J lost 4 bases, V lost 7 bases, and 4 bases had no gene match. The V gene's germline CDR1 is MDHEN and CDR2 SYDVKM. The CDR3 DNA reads TGTGCCAGCAAACTAGCGGGAGTACCAGATACGCAGTATTTT. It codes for CASKLAGVPDTQYF.

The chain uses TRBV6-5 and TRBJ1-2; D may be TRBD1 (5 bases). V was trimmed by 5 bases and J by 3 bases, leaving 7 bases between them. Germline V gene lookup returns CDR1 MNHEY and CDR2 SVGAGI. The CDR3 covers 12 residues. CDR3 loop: CASSQGDYGYTF. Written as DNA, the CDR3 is TGTGCCAGCAGTCAGGGTGACTATGGCTACACCTTC.

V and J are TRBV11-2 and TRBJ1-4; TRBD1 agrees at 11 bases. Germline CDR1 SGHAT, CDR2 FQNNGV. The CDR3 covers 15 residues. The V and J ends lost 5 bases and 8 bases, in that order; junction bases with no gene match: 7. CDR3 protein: CASSAPGTGGEKLFF. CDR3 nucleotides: TGTGCCAGCAGCGCACCCGGGACAGGGGGAGAAAAACTGTTTTTT.

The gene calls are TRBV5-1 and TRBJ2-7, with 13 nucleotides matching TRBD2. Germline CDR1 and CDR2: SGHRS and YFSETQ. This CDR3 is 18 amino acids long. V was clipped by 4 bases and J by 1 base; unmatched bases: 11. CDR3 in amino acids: CASSPGTSGTYWSYEQYF. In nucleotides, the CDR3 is TGCGCCAGCAGCCCCGGGACTAGCGGGACCTACTGGTCCTACGAGCAGTACTTC. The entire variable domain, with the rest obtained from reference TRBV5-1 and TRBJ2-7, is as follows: KAGVTQTPRYLIKTRGQQVTLSCSPISGHRSVSWYQQTPGQGLQFLFEYFSETQRNKGNFPGRFSGRQFSNSRSEMNVSTLELGDSALYLCASSPGTSGTYWSYEQYFGPGTRLTVT.

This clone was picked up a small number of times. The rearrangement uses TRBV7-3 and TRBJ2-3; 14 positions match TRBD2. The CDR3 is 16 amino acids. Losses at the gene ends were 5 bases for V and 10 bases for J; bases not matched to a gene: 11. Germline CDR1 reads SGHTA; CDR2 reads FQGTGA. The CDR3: CASSPTGTSGSWAQYF. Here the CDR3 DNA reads TGTGCCAGCAGCCCTACCGGGACTAGCGGGAGTTGGGCGCAGTATTTT.

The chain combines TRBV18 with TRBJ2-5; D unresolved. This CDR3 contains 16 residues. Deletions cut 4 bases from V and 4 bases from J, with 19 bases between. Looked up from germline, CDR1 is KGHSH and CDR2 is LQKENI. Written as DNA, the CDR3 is TGTGCCAGCTCACAACCTCAATCTAATACGGGAGAGACCCAGTACTTC. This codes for CASSQPQSNTGETQYF.

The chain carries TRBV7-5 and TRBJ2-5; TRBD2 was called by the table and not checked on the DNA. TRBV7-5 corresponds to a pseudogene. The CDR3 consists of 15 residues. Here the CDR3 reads CARSLGLAVQETQYF. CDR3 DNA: TGTGCCAGAAGCTTAGGACTAGCGGTGCAGGAGACCCAGTACTTC.

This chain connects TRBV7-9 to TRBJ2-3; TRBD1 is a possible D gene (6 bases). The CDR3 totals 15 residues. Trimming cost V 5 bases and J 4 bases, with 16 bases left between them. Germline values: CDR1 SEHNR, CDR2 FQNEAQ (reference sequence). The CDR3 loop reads CASSTVRGSADTQYF. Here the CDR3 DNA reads TGTGCCAGCAGCACAGTCAGGGGAAGTGCAGATACGCAGTATTTT.

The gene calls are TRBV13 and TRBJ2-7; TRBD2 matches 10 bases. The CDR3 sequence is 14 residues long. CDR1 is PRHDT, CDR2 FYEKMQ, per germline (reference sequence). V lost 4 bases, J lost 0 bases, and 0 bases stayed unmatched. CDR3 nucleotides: TGTGCCAGCAGCTCTAGCGGGGGCTCCTACGAGCAGTACTTC. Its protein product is CASSSSGGSYEQYF.

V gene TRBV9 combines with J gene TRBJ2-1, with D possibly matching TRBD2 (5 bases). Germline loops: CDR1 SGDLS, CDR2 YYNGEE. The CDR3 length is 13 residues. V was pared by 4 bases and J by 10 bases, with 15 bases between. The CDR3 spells CASSTAAGREQFF. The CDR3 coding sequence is TGTGCCAGCAGCACAGCGGCCGGCCGGGAGCAGTTCTTC.

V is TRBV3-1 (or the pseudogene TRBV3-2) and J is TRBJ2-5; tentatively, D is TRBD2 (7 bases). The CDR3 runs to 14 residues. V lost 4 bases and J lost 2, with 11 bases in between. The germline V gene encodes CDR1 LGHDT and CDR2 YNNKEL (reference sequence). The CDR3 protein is CASSLGGPQETQYF. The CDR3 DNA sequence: TGTGCCAGCAGCCTCGGGGGGCCTCAAGAGACCCAGTACTTC.

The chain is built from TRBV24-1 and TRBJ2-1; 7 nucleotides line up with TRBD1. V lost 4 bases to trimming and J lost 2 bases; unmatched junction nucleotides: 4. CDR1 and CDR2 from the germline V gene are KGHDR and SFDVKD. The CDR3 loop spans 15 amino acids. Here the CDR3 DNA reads TGTGCCACCAGTGAGGCCGGGACAGCCTACAATGAGCAGTTCTTC. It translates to CATSEAGTAYNEQFF.

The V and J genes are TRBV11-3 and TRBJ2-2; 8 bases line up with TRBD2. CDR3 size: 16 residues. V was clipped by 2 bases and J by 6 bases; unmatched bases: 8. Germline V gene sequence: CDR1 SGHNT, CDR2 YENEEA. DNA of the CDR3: TGTGCCAGCAGCTTACATCTGCCGGGAGGGGCCGGGGAGCTGTTTTTT. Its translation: CASSLHLPGGAGELFF.

CDR3 loop: CASSKGLRAGSSYEQYF. In DNA form, the CDR3 reads TGTGCCAGCAGCAAAGGCCTCCGGGCGGGTAGCTCCTACGAGCAGTACTTC. The chain carries TRBV21-1 and TRBJ2-7; the D segment call TRBD2 is taken from the table without a DNA check. TRBV21-1 is recorded as a pseudogene. The CDR3 totals 17 residues.

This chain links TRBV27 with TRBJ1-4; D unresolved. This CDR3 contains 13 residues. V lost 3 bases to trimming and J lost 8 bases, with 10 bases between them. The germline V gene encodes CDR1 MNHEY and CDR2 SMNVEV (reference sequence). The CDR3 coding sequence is TGTGCCAGCAGTTTCAATCACGAGGAAAAACTGTTTTTT. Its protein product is CASSFNHEEKLFF.

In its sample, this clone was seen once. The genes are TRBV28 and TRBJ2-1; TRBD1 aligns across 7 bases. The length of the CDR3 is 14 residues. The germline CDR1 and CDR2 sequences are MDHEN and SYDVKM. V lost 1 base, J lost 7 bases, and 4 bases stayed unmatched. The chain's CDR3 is CASSLLQGRNEQFF. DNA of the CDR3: TGTGCCAGCAGTTTATTACAGGGGAGAAATGAGCAGTTCTTC.

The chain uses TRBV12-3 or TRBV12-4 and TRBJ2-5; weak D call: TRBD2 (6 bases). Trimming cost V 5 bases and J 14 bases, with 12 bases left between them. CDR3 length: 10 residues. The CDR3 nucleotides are TGTGCCAGCAGTCCGGGGGTACGCTACTTC. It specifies CASSPGVRYF.

For the CDR3, the DNA is TGTGCCAGTAGTCTCGGGGTAGACACAGATACGCAGTATTTT. Protein sequence: CASSLGVDTDTQYF. V is TRBV19 and J is TRBJ2-3, with D perhaps matching TRBD2 (5 bases). Germline V gene sequence: CDR1 LNHDA, CDR2 SQIVND (reference sequence). V was pared by 5 bases and J by 2 bases, with 11 bases between. The CDR3 covers 14 residues. The whole variable domain, remainder taken from reference TRBV19 and TRBJ2-3, is DGGITQSPKYLFRKEGQNVTLSCEQNLNHDAMYWYRQDPGQGLRLIYYSQIVNDFQKGDIAEGYSVSREKKESFPLTVTSAQKNPTAFYLCASSLGVDTDTQYFGPGTRLTVL.

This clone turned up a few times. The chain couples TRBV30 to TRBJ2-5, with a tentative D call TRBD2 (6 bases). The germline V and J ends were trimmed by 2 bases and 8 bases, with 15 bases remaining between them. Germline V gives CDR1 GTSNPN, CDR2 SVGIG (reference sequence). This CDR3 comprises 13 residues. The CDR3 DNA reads TGTGCCTGGAGTTCAGACGGGAGAGGCACCCAGTACTTC. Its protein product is CAWSSDGRGTQYF.

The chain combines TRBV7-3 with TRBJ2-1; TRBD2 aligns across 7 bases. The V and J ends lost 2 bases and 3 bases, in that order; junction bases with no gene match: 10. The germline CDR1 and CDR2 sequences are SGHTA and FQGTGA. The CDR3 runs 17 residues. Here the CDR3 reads CASSLFGGSDLYNEQFF. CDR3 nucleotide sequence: TGTGCCAGCAGCTTATTTGGCGGGAGCGACCTCTACAATGAGCAGTTCTTC.

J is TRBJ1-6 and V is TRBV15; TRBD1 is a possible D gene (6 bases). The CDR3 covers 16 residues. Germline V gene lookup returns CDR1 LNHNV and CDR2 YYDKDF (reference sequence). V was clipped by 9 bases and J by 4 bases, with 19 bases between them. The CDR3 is CATSNPGTQYNSPLHF. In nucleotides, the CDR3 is TGTGCCACTTCTAATCCCGGGACACAGTATAATTCACCCCTCCACTTT. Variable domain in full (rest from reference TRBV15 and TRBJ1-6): DAMVIQNPRYQVTQFGKPVTLSCSQTLNHNVMYWYQQKSSQAPKLLFHYYDKDFNNEADTPDNFQSRRPNTSFCFLDIRSPGLGDTAMYLCATSNPGTQYNSPLHFGNGTRLTVT.

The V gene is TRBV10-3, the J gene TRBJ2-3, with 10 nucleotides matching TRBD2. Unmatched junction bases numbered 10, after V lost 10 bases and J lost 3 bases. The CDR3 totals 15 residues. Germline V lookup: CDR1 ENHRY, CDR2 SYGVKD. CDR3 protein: CATVKTSGLTDTQYF. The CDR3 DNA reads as TGTGCCACGGTCAAGACTAGCGGGCTTACAGATACGCAGTATTTT.

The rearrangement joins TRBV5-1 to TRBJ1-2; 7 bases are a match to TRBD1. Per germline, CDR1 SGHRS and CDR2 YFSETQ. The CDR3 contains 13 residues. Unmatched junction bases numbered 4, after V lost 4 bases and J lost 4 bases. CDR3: CASSMDRSYGYTF. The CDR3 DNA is TGCGCCAGCAGCATGGACAGGAGCTATGGCTACACCTTC. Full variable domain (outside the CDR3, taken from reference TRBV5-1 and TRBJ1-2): KAGVTQTPRYLIKTRGQQVTLSCSPISGHRSVSWYQQTPGQGLQFLFEYFSETQRNKGNFPGRFSGRQFSNSRSEMNVSTLELGDSALYLCASSMDRSYGYTFGSGTRLTVV.

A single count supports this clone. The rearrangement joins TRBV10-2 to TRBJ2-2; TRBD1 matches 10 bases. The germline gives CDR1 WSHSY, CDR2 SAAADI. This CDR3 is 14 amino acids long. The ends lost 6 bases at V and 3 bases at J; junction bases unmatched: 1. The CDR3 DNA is TGCGCCAGCAGGGGACAGGGGTACACCGGGGAGCTGTTTTTT. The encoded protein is CASRGQGYTGELFF.

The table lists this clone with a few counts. CDR3 amino acids: CASSEDTSYEQYF. CDR3 nucleotides: TGTGCCAGTAGTGAGGACACCTCCTACGAGCAGTACTTC. The rearrangement uses TRBV19 and TRBJ2-7; D may be TRBD1 (5 bases). Deletions cut 5 bases from V and 0 bases from J, with 8 bases between. The CDR3 covers 13 residues. Germline CDR1 reads LNHDA; CDR2 reads SQIVND (reference sequence).

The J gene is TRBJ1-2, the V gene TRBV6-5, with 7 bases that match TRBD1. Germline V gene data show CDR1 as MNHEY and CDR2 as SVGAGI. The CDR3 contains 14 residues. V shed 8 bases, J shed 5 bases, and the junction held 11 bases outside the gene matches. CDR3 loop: CASGLQGSVYGYTF. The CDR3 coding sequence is TGTGCCAGCGGACTACAGGGGTCTGTGTATGGCTACACCTTC.